This TCR beta chain stems from a study of T cells after yellow fever vaccination. One entry per CDR3 protein, called by TCRdb with MiXCR from the 5' RACE reads. This table holds a few hundred thousand distinct CDR3 sequences, almost 4% found once. This clonotype was detected many times. CDR1 and CDR2 from the germline V gene are SGHTA and FQGNSA. The length of the CDR3 is 16 residues. The ends lost 3 bases at V and 0 bases at J; junction bases unmatched: 7. Sequenced material: PBMCs, taken 5 days after the yellow fever booster vaccination. The chain links TRBV7-2 to TRBJ1-2; 7 nucleotides align to TRBD1. The receptor was derived from a man aged 18 to 30 who received the YFV17D yellow fever vaccine. The CDR3 region is CASSFGTAKSNYGYTF. As DNA, the CDR3 is TGTGCCAGCAGCTTCGGGACAGCTAAATCTAACTATGGCTACACCTTC.